Each of the 21 T cell receptor beta chains below was sequenced from the same sample in a study of blood T cell repertoires in COVID-19. The assay was immunoSEQ multiplex PCR, and TCRdb's table has in-frame clones only and misses some. Of 150,000 or so clones listed, 85% to 90% are singletons. The sequencing input was peripheral blood. These receptors were taken from a woman in her fifties or sixties with acute or convalescent COVID-19.

The CDR3 DNA is TGTGCCAGCAGCCTGGACAGGGCGCAGCCCCAGCATTTT. Translating gives CASSLDRAQPQHF. The J gene is TRBJ1-5, the V gene TRBV7-8, with TRBD1 matching over 8 bases. V lost 5 bases and J lost 7; bases outside the gene matches: 4. Germline values: CDR1 SGHVS, CDR2 FQNEAQ. CDR3 length equals 13 residues.

The chain joins TRBV7-2 to TRBJ2-5; D is perhaps TRBD2 (7 bases). The CDR3 is 15 residues long. Germline CDR1 reads SGHTA; CDR2 reads FQGNSA. V gave up 4 bases and J gave up 5 bases, with 17 bases separating them. CDR3 coding DNA: TGTGCCAGCAGCTCAACAGGGAGGGATTGGGAGACCCAGTACTTC. The encoded protein is CASSSTGRDWETQYF.

The rearrangement uses TRBV28 and TRBJ2-2; 8 bases map to TRBD1. Germline-derived CDR1 and CDR2 are MDHEN and SYDVKM. The V and J ends lost 7 bases and 6 bases, in that order; junction bases with no gene match: 13. This CDR3 region has 16 residues. Here the CDR3 reads CASTAHPGGNAGELFF. CDR3 bases: TGTGCCAGCACCGCCCACCCAGGGGGCAATGCCGGGGAGCTGTTTTTT.

This chain links TRBV6-2 or TRBV6-3 with TRBJ2-5; 8 positions match TRBD1. Unmatched junction bases numbered 12, after V lost 2 bases and J lost 4 bases. This CDR3 comprises 17 residues. Germline V gives CDR1 MNHEY, CDR2 SVGEGT. The CDR3 sequence is CASSYLTGTGGGETQYF. CDR3 bases: TGTGCCAGCAGTTACCTTACCGGGACAGGAGGGGGAGAGACCCAGTACTTC.

Points on this clone: One junction end does not reproduce the germline sequence, and a read error may be involved. The chain recombines TRBV28 with TRBJ2-1; D is undetermined. This CDR3 spans 13 amino acids. CDR1 and CDR2 from the germline V gene are MDHEN and SYDVKM. The DNA of the CDR3 is TGTGCCAGCAGTTACACCAAGTACAGTGAGCAGTTCTTC. Its protein is CASSYTKYSEQFF.

This rearrangement joins TRBV4-2 to TRBJ1-1; 8 bases line up with TRBD1. There are 16 residues in the CDR3. V was clipped by 4 bases and J by 4 bases; unmatched bases: 11. The germline CDR1 and CDR2 sequences are LGHNA and YNFKEQ. This CDR3 reads CASSLTATGGFTEAFF. CDR3 bases: TGTGCCAGCAGCCTTACGGCTACAGGGGGATTCACTGAAGCTTTCTTT.

The chain links TRBV3-1 (or the pseudogene TRBV3-2) to TRBJ2-5, with D possibly TRBD2 on 5 matching bases. The CDR3 runs 14 residues. Germline lookup yields CDR1 LGHDT and CDR2 YNNKEL (reference sequence). V was shortened by 5 bases and J by 5 bases, with 15 bases between the two germline ends. The CDR3 sequence is CASSSRTLQETQYF. The DNA of the CDR3 is TGTGCCAGCAGCTCTCGGACTCTGCAGGAGACCCAGTACTTC.

In nucleotides, the CDR3 is TGTGCCAGCAGCTTCTCTAGCGGGGGGGGAGAAGAGCAGTACTTC. Its translation is CASSFSSGGGEEQYF. This chain connects TRBV7-2 to TRBJ2-7; 12 bases map to TRBD2. V was clipped by 3 bases and J by 7 bases; unmatched bases: 7. The CDR3 has 15 amino acids. Germline V gene lookup returns CDR1 SGHTA and CDR2 FQGNSA.

The chain uses TRBV18 and TRBJ1-5; D perhaps matches TRBD1 (5 bases). V was cut by 3 bases and J by 7 bases, with 13 bases left in between. The germline gives CDR1 KGHSH, CDR2 LQKENI. The CDR3 sequence is 14 residues long. The CDR3 region is CASSPNRDSQPQHF. CDR3 nucleotide sequence: TGTGCCAGCTCACCGAACCGGGACTCACAGCCCCAGCATTTT.

The gene calls are TRBV28 and TRBJ1-4; D call uncertain. The CDR3 has 13 amino acids. The V and J ends lost 6 bases and 4 bases respectively, with 9 bases between them. Germline V lookup: CDR1 MDHEN, CDR2 SYDVKM. The CDR3 coding sequence is TGTGCCAGCAGGGCCAGTTATAATGAAAAACTGTTTTTT. Residues: CASRASYNEKLFF.

The chain uses TRBV15 and TRBJ1-1; D uncertain. This CDR3 has 15 amino acids. V lost 0 bases to trimming and J lost 4 bases, with 12 bases between them. Germline lookup yields CDR1 LNHNV and CDR2 YYDKDF (reference sequence). The CDR3 DNA reads as TGTGCCACCAGCAGAGACCCCAACACGGGCACTGAAGCTTTCTTT. Protein: CATSRDPNTGTEAFF.

The CDR3 loop is CASSLATGVGTEAFF. CDR3 DNA: TGTGCCAGCAGCTTAGCCACGGGTGTCGGCACTGAAGCTTTCTTT. The chain couples TRBV7-9 to TRBJ1-1; D ambiguous. The CDR3 is made up of 15 amino acids. V lost 0 bases and J lost 4, with 12 bases in between. Germline V gives CDR1 SEHNR, CDR2 FQNEAQ (reference sequence).

The rearrangement links TRBV3-1 (or the pseudogene TRBV3-2) to TRBJ2-2, with no clear D. Germline CDR1 LGHDT, CDR2 YNNKEL (reference sequence). V lost 5 bases, J lost 9 bases, and 7 bases lay in between. The CDR3 totals 11 residues. The CDR3 DNA is TGTGCCAGCAGCGAGCGAAGGGAGCTGTTTTTT. Translating gives CASSERRELFF.

The rearrangement uses TRBV30 and TRBJ2-2; TRBD1 matches 8 bases. The ends lost 1 base at V and 6 bases at J; junction bases unmatched: 7. Germline lookup yields CDR1 GTSNPN and CDR2 SVGIG (reference sequence). CDR3 length equals 15 residues. The CDR3 protein is CAWSEGTGGSGELFF. The CDR3 DNA reads TGTGCCTGGAGTGAAGGGACAGGAGGGTCCGGGGAGCTGTTTTTT.

This clone appeared a few times. The sample has other DNA sequences that encode this CDR3 too. The chain employs TRBV2 and TRBJ1-6; no firm D call. The CDR3 covers 14 residues. V dropped 5 bases and J dropped 0 bases, with 5 bases sitting between them. CDR1 SNHLY and CDR2 FYNNEI come from the germline V gene. The CDR3 DNA is TGTGCCAGCAGTCCGAGCTCCTATAATTCACCCCTCCACTTT. Amino acid sequence: CASSPSSYNSPLHF.

The CDR3 protein is CASSPVHTGNTEAFF. The CDR3 DNA reads as TGTGCCAGCAGCCCGGTACATACAGGAAACACTGAAGCTTTCTTT. The rearrangement joins TRBV5-5 to TRBJ1-1, with D perhaps matching TRBD1 (5 bases). V lost 4 bases to trimming and J lost 2 bases, with 15 bases between them. The CDR3 covers 15 residues. Germline V gene sequence: CDR1 SGHKS, CDR2 YYEKEE (reference sequence).

The rearrangement links TRBV18 to TRBJ2-7; TRBD1 agrees at 9 bases. The length of the CDR3 is 12 residues. Germline-derived CDR1 and CDR2 are KGHSH and LQKENI. Trimming took 4 bases from V and 6 from J; bases not matched to a gene: 1. CDR3 sequence: CASSQDRGEQYF. The CDR3 DNA sequence: TGTGCCAGCTCACAGGACAGGGGCGAGCAGTACTTC.

The sample holds one count of this clone. The chain is built from TRBV6-5 and TRBJ1-2; D uncertain. Trimming took 2 bases from V and 2 from J, leaving 9 bases between them. Germline CDR1 MNHEY, CDR2 SVGAGI. There are 14 residues in the CDR3. Written as DNA, the CDR3 is TGTGCCAGCAGTTACACTACAAGAAACTATGGCTACACCTTC. Encoded protein: CASSYTTRNYGYTF.

J is TRBJ2-5 and V is TRBV24-1, with TRBD2 as a possible D gene (6 bases). The ends were cut back, 3 bases at V and 1 base at J, with 11 bases in the middle. CDR1 is KGHDR and CDR2 is SFDVKD in the germline V gene. This CDR3 has 15 amino acids. This CDR3 reads CATSDPGTSQETQYF. The CDR3 region has the DNA TGTGCCACCAGTGATCCTGGGACTTCCCAAGAGACCCAGTACTTC.

The chain couples TRBV2 to TRBJ2-1; 11 bases align to TRBD2. This CDR3 region has 15 residues. CDR1 is SNHLY and CDR2 is FYNNEI in the germline V gene. V lost 7 bases, J lost 4 bases, and 6 bases stayed unmatched. The CDR3 loop is CASTLTSGAYNEQFF. CDR3 DNA: TGTGCCAGCACCCTGACTAGCGGGGCTTACAATGAGCAGTTCTTC.

This clone has a handful of counts. This chain uses TRBV19 with TRBJ1-1; no reliable D call. Deletions cut 4 bases from V and 0 bases from J, with 6 bases between. The V gene's germline CDR1 is LNHDA and CDR2 SQIVND (reference sequence). The CDR3 is 13 residues long. The CDR3 loop reads CASSKTLNTEAFF. CDR3 in DNA: TGTGCCAGTAGTAAGACACTGAACACTGAAGCTTTCTTT. The variable domain in full, with the rest retrieved from reference TRBV19 and TRBJ1-1, is DGGITQSPKYLFRKEGQNVTLSCEQNLNHDAMYWYRQDPGQGLRLIYYSQIVNDFQKGDIAEGYSVSREKKESFPLTVTSAQKNPTAFYLCASSKTLNTEAFFGQGTRLTVV.